The present T cell receptor (beta chain) was sequenced within a study of blood T cell repertoires in COVID-19. Whole-study context: Samples came from the United States, Italy and Spain, spanning acute and convalescent COVID-19. PBMCs, B-cell-depleted T cells, or T cells were the source of the cDNA or gDNA that made up the material.

This clone turned up a few times. This CDR3 region has 16 residues. CDR1 LNHNV and CDR2 YYDKDF come from the germline V gene (reference sequence). V was clipped by 0 bases and J by 8 bases; unmatched bases: 7. In the original workflow: Estimates of nucleated cell counts were drawn from the amplification of reference gene primers. Clones were sequenced by immunoSEQ multiplex PCR, and TCRdb holds only the in-frame ones, with some missing. V, J and clone size are taken as reported in that table, and D and trimming were inferred from the DNA itself. The sample contains about 210,000 clones, roughly 86% of which appear only once.

This chain connects TRBV15 to TRBJ2-1, with 10 nucleotides matching TRBD2. The sequencing input was peripheral blood. This TCR was sampled from a man aged 60-69 years with acute or convalescent COVID-19. The DNA of the CDR3 is TGTGCCACCAGCAGAGATAAAGCGGGGGGGCGCTATGAGCAGTTCTTC. This codes for CATSRDKAGGRYEQFF.